The rows below give T cell receptor beta chains drawn from one sample of a study of T-cell reconstitution after alpha-beta-depleted transplantation in children. TCRdb called the PCR reads again in MiXCR, with one record for every CDR3 protein. Of about 1,000,000 distinct CDR3 sequences listed, roughly 31% are singletons. This specimen consisted of PBMCs, mostly from graft donor cells, obtained 360 days after TCRalphabeta/CD19-depleted stem cell transplant. Receptor source: a boy younger than two who had a stem cell transplant for SCID, so the T cells may come from the graft donor. Each CDR3 is given with its conserved first and last residue.

V	J	CDR3
TRBV4-1	TRBJ1-5	CASRLDSRVGDQPQHF
TRBV10-3	TRBJ1-1	CAISDQGRTEAFF
TRBV28	TRBJ2-3	CASSPQRTSTDTQYF
TRBV12-3/TRBV12-4	TRBJ2-5	CASSFGAGLRKETQYF
TRBV12-3/TRBV12-4	TRBJ1-2	CASSLMPVDGYTF
TRBV28	TRBJ2-7	CASSSSGDEQYF
TRBV20-1	TRBJ2-1	CCASPGKLAGEYEQFF
TRBV5-1	TRBJ1-2	CASRIGGSKDYGYTF
TRBV5-5	TRBJ1-2	CASSSPTGGYGYTF
TRBV4-2	TRBJ2-1	CASSQALANEQFF
TRBV28	TRBJ1-1	CASISGGNTEAFF